The 4 T cell receptor beta chains given below trace back to one sample, sequenced in a study of cytomegalovirus exposure and HLA in healthy donors. Use of 60 Vbeta and 13 Jbeta primers characterized the PCR. Sequencing used immunoSEQ multiplex PCR; TCRdb keeps in-frame clones, though not all of them. Of 150,000 to 200,000 clones listed, around 80% are singletons. Material for sequencing was PBMCs. These receptor sequences come from a man aged 18 to 29 in good health and CMV-seronegative.

V gene TRBV30 combines with J gene TRBJ2-5; 8 nucleotides agree with TRBD2. Germline CDR1 and CDR2: GTSNPN and SVGIG (reference sequence). The CDR3 totals 14 residues. Trimming cost V 3 bases and J 3 bases; bases outside gene matches: 6. The CDR3, as DNA: TGTGCCTGGAGCCCGGGACTAGGAGAAGAGACCCAGTACTTC. This sequence encodes CAWSPGLGEETQYF.

V and J are TRBV10-3 and TRBJ2-2, with TRBD2 matching 11 bases. The CDR3 is 16 residues long. Per germline, CDR1 ENHRY and CDR2 SYGVKD. Trimming at V came to 6 bases and at J to 5 bases, leaving 8 bases not matched to a gene. CDR3 sequence reads: CAIRPTSGGSTGELFF. CDR3 bases: TGTGCCATCAGACCTACTAGCGGGGGATCAACCGGGGAGCTGTTTTTT.

The J gene is TRBJ2-2, the V gene TRBV6-1; D possibly corresponds to TRBD1 (5 bases). This CDR3 is built from 16 residues. The germline V gene has CDR1 MNHNS and CDR2 SASEGT. V was shortened by 0 bases and J by 6 bases, with 14 bases between the two germline ends. The CDR3 DNA sequence: TGTGCCAGCAGTGAAGCTTCAGCAGGGTGGGCCGGGGAGCTGTTTTTT. It is translated as CASSEASAGWAGELFF.

The rearrangement joins TRBV6-5 to TRBJ1-1; maybe TRBD1 (6 bases). The CDR3 is made up of 15 amino acids. Trimming took 5 bases from V and 0 from J, leaving 13 bases between them. Per germline, CDR1 MNHEY and CDR2 SVGAGI. The CDR3 loop reads CASSRSGVMNTEAFF. The CDR3 DNA follows: TGTGCCAGCAGTCGATCAGGGGTAATGAACACTGAAGCTTTCTTT.